A selection of T cell receptor beta chains follows, all from one sample in a study of blood T cell repertoires in COVID-19. The protocol was immunoSEQ multiplex PCR, while the TCRdb copy is restricted to in-frame clones and leaves out a portion. The repertoire holds about 130,000 clones, with 70% to 85% as singletons. Sequenced: peripheral blood. Every receptor here comes from a woman aged 45-60 years with acute or convalescent COVID-19. The conserved cysteine and the conserved F or W are not part of the CDR3 here.

v_call | cdr3_aa
TRBV6-1 | ASSEATGQGLGYGYT
TRBV21-1 | ASSNPTLRRTTEAF
TRBV19 | ASSQGQGSFMNTEAF
TRBV18 | ASSPRRGGTDTQY
TRBV5-1 | ASSLGQGTGPDTQY
TRBV5-1 | ASSNSNEKLF
TRBV15 | ATSRDSPTGGTYGYT
TRBV30 | AWSGGDYGYT
TRBV5-6 | ASSFYRTENQPQH
TRBV7-8 | ASSLGGTGHFYGYT
TRBV29-1 | SVAVGRGATNEKLF
TRBV9 | ASSVESRGGYSDTQY
TRBV14 | ASGQGGYGYT
TRBV25-1 | ASSRGGFASGNTIY